This T cell receptor beta chain originates from a study of blood T cell repertoires in COVID-19 (dated by TCRdb to 2018 to 2021). At the level of the whole study: The collaborator samples originated in the United States, Italy and Spain and spanned the acute and convalescent phases of COVID-19. The prospective study material was composed of cDNA or gDNA derived from T cells, B-cell-depleted T cells, or PBMCs. The dataset comprised deeply sampled blood TCRbeta repertoires from subjects exposed to, actively infected with, or recovered from COVID-19. The repertoires were released in a freely available public database intended as a resource for research on the immune response to SARS-CoV-2. Samples came from the ongoing ImmuneRACE study (first 160 participants) plus 1,254 subjects from 6 global collaborators. A de-identified subject ID, COVID-19 status, age in years and sex were almost always included in the sample metadata. HLA class I and class II types, where available, came from metadata supplied by the sample provider rather than from assay-based typing. Broad study findings and their caveats: How much clinical and demographic metadata was included differed by source and by participant, and the metadata was provided uncurated.

The immunoSEQ Assay, a bias-controlled multiplex PCR, was used to amplify TCRbeta CDR3 regions from genomic DNA. Concerning the study's data processing: The number of nucleated cells in each sample was estimated by amplification of reference gene primers within the assay. To quantify the absolute abundance of each unique TCRbeta CDR3 rearrangement, sequence reads were collapsed and filtered. Productive Simpson clonality was computed per sample as the square root of Simpson's diversity index over productive rearrangements. The table was pulled from immuneACCESS by TCRdb, which kept in-frame rearrangements only. Such tables lose some clones; where checked, under half of the loss comes from unresolved V genes, and the rest has no known cause. That table is the source of V, J and clone size, and D and trimming were worked out from the DNA. The sample includes 27,000 or so clones, with 65% to 90% observed a single time. The top ten clones comprise about 25% of the sample.

Collaborating institutions collected whole blood in K2EDTA tubes following their own protocols. For TCRbeta analysis, collaborators shipped samples in one of three forms: frozen whole blood, isolated PBMCs, or DNA extracted from either of those sample types. Note on this clone: Its antigen remains undetermined. Base qualities were left out, and no much larger clone turns up one base away.

The TCR comes from a man in his 70s with active COVID-19. The sample taken for sequencing was peripheral blood.

CDR3 region: CASTETGSNQPQHF. The nucleotides are TGTGCCAGTACTGAGACGGGAAGCAATCAGCCCCAGCATTTT. The sequence is built from TRBV19 and TRBJ1-5; the D gene assignment is ambiguous. CDR1 and CDR2, per the germline V gene (reference sequence), are LNHDA and SQIVND. V loses 7 bases of germline sequence and J loses 1 base, and the interval between the two ends is 11 bases. Measured from the cysteine to the phenylalanine, the CDR3 is 14 residues long. This entry keeps only the CDR3 DNA: 42 bases, framed from base 1.